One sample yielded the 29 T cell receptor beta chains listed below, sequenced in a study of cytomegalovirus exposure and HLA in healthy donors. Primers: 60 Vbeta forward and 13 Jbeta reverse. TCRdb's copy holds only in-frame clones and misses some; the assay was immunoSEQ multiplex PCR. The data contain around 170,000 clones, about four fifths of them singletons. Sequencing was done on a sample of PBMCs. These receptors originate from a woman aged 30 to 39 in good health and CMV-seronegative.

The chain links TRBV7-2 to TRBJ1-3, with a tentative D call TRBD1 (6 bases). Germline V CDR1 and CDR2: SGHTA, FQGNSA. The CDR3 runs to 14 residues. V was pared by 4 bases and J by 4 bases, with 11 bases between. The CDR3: CASSSWTEGNTIYF. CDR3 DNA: TGTGCCAGCAGCTCATGGACAGAAGGAAACACCATATATTTT.

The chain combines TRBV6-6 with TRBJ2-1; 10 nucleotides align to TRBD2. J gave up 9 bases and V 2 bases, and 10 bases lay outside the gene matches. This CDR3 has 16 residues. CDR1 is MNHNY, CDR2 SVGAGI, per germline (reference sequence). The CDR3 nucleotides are TGTGCCAGCAGTTACGGGACTAGCGTGCCCCTCTCTGAGCAGTTCTTC. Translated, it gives CASSYGTSVPLSEQFF.

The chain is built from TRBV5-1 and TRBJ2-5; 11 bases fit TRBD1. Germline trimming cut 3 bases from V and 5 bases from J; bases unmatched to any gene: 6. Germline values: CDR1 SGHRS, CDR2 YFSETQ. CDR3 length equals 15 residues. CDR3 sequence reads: CASSWGQGVSETQYF. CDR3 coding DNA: TGCGCCAGCAGCTGGGGACAGGGGGTATCGGAGACCCAGTACTTC.

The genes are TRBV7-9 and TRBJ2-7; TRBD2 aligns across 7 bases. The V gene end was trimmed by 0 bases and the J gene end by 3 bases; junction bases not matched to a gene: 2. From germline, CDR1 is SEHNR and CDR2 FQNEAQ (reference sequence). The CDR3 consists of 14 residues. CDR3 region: CASSLAGGDYEQYF. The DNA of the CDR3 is TGTGCCAGCAGCTTAGCGGGAGGGGACTACGAGCAGTACTTC.

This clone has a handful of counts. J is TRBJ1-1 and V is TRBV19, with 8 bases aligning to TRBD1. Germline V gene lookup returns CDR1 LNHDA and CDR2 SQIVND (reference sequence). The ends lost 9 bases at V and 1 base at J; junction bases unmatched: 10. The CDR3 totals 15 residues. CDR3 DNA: TGTGCCAGCAGGACGAACAGGGGGAAGAACACTGAAGCTTTCTTT. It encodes CASRTNRGKNTEAFF. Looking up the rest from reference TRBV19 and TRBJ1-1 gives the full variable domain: DGGITQSPKYLFRKEGQNVTLSCEQNLNHDAMYWYRQDPGQGLRLIYYSQIVNDFQKGDIAEGYSVSREKKESFPLTVTSAQKNPTAFYLCASRTNRGKNTEAFFGQGTRLTVV.

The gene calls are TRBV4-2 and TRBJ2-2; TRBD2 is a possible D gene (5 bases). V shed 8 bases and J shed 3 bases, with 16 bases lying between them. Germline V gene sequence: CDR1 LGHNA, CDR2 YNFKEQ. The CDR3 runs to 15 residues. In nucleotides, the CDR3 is TGTGCCAGCCGGCGGAGGAACGAGGACACCGGGGAGCTGTTTTTT. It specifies CASRRRNEDTGELFF.

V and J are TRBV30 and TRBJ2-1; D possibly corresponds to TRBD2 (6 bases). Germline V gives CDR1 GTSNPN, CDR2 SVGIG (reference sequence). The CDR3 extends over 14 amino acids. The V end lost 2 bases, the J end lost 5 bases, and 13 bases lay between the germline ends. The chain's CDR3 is CAWSRGDVDNEQFF. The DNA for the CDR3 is TGTGCCTGGAGTCGCGGGGACGTCGACAATGAGCAGTTCTTC.

The CDR3 here is CASSLGHPGQNTGELFF. DNA for the CDR3: TGTGCCAGCAGCTTAGGGCACCCGGGACAGAACACCGGGGAGCTGTTTTTT. This chain uses TRBV7-6 with TRBJ2-2, with D possibly TRBD1 on 6 matching bases. CDR1 is SGHVS, CDR2 FNYEAQ, per germline. Trimming took 1 base from V and 1 from J, leaving 13 bases between them. The CDR3 loop spans 17 amino acids.

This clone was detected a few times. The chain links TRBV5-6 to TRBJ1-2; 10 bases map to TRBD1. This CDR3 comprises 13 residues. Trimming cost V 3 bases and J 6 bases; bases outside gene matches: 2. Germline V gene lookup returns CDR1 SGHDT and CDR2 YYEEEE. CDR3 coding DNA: TGTGCCAGCAGCTCGACAGGGGGCGATGGCTACACCTTC. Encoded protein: CASSSTGGDGYTF.

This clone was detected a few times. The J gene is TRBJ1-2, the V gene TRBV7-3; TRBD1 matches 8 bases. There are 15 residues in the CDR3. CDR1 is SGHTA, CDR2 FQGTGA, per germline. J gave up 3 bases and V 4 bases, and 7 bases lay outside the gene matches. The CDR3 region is CASSSGDRGDYGYTF. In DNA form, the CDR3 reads TGTGCCAGCAGCTCCGGTGACAGGGGCGACTATGGCTACACCTTC.

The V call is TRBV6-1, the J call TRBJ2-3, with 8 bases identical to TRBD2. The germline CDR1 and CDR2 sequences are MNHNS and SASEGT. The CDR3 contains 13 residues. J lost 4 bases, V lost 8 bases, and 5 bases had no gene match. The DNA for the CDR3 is TGTGCCAGCCGTCCGGGGGGGTCAGATACGCAGTATTTT. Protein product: CASRPGGSDTQYF.

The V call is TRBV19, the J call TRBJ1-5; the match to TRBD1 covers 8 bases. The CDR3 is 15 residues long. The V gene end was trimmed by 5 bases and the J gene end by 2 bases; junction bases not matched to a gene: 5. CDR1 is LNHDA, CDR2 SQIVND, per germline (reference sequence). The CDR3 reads CASSSTGGGNQPQHF. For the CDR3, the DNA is TGTGCCAGTAGTTCCACAGGGGGGGGCAATCAGCCCCAGCATTTT. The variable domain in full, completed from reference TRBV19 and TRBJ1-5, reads DGGITQSPKYLFRKEGQNVTLSCEQNLNHDAMYWYRQDPGQGLRLIYYSQIVNDFQKGDIAEGYSVSREKKESFPLTVTSAQKNPTAFYLCASSSTGGGNQPQHFGDGTRLSIL.

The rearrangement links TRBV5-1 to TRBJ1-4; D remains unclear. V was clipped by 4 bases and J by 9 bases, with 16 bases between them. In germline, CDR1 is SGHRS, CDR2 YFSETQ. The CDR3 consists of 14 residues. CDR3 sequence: CASSPGLGGQKLFF. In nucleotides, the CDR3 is TGCGCCAGCAGCCCCGGGTTGGGAGGTCAAAAACTGTTTTTT.

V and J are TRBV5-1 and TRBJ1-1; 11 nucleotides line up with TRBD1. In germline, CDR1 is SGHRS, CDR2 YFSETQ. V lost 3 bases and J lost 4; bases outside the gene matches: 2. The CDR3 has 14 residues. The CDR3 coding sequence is TGCGCCAGCAGCTCCGGGACAGGGGGCACTGAAGCTTTCTTT. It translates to CASSSGTGGTEAFF.

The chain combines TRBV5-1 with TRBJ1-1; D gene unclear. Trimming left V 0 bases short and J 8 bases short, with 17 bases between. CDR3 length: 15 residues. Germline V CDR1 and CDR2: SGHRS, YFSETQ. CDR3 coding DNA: TGCGCCAGCAGCTTGGGAATAGGGCAGTCGGGGGAAGCTTTCTTT. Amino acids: CASSLGIGQSGEAFF.

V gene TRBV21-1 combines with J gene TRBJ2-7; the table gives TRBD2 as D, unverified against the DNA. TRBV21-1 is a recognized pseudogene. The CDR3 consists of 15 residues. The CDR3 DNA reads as TGTGCCAGCAGCAAACGGCAGTCTAGCTCCTACGAGCAGTACTTC. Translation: CASSKRQSSSYEQYF.

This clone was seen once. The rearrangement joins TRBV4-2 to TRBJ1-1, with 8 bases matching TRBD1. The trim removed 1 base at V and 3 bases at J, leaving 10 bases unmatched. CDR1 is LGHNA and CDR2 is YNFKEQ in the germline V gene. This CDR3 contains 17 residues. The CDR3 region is CASSQASSTGGHTEAFF. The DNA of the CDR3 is TGTGCCAGCAGCCAAGCAAGCAGCACAGGGGGTCACACTGAAGCTTTCTTT.

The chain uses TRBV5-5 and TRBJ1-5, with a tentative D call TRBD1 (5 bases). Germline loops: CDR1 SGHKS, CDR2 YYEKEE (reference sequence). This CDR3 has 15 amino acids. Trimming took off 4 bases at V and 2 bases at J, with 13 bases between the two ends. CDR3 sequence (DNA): TGTGCCAGCAGCCCCTATGTCAGGGGCAATCAGCCCCAGCATTTT. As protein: CASSPYVRGNQPQHF. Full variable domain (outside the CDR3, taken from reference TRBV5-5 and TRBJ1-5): DAGVTQSPTHLIKTRGQQVTLRCSPISGHKSVSWYQQVLGQGPQFIFQYYEKEERGRGNFPDRFSARQFPNYSSELNVNALLLGDSALYLCASSPYVRGNQPQHFGDGTRLSIL.

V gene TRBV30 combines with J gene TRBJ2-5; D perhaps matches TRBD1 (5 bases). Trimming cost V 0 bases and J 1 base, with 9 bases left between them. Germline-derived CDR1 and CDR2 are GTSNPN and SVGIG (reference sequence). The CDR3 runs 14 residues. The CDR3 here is CAWSVQGAQETQYF. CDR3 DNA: TGTGCCTGGAGTGTTCAAGGGGCCCAAGAGACCCAGTACTTC.

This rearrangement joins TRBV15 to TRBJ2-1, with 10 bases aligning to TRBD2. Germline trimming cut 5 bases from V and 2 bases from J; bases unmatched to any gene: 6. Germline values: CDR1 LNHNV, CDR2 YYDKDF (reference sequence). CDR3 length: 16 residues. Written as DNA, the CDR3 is TGTGCCACCAGCGGGTGGACTAGCGGCGCCTACAATGAGCAGTTCTTC. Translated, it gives CATSGWTSGAYNEQFF.

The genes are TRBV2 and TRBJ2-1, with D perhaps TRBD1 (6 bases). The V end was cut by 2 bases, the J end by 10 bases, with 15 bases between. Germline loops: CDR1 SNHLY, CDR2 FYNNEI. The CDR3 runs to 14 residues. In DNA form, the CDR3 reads TGTGCCAGCAGTGAATCAGGGGTTGGATACGAGCAGTTCTTC. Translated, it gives CASSESGVGYEQFF. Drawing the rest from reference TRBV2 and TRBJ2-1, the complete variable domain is EPEVTQTPSHQVTQMGQEVILRCVPISNHLYFYWYRQILGQKVEFLVSFYNNEISEKSEIFDDQFSVERPDGSNFTLKIRSTKLEDSAMYFCASSESGVGYEQFFGPGTRLTVL.

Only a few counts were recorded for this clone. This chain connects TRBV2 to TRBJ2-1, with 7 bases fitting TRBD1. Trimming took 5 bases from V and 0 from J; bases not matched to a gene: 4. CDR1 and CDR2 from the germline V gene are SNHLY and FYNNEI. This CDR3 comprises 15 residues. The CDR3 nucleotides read TGTGCCAGCAGTACCACAGGGGACTCCTACAATGAGCAGTTCTTC. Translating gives CASSTTGDSYNEQFF.

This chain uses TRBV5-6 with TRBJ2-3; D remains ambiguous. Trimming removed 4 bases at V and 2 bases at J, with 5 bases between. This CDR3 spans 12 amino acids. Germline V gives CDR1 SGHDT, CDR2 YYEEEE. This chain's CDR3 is CASSRDTDTQYF. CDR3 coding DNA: TGTGCCAGCAGCCGAGACACAGATACGCAGTATTTT.

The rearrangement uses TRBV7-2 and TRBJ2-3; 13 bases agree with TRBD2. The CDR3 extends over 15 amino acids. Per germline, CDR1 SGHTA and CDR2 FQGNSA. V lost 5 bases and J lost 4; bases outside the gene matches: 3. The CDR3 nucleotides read TGTGCCAGCAGCCGACTAGCGGGGGGCCCAGATACGCAGTATTTT. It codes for CASSRLAGGPDTQYF.

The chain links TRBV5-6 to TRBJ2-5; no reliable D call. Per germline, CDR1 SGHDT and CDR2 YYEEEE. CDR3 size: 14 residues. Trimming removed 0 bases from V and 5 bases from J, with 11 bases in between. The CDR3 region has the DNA TGTGCCAGCAGCTTGGCCGGTCTAGGTGAGACCCAGTACTTC. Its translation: CASSLAGLGETQYF.

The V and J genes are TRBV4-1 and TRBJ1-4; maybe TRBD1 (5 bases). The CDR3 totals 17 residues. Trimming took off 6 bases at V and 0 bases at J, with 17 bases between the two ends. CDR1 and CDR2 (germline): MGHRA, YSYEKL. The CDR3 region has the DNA TGCGCCAGCAGGGACGGGACGGGACTTCCAACTAATGAAAAACTGTTTTTT. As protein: CASRDGTGLPTNEKLFF.

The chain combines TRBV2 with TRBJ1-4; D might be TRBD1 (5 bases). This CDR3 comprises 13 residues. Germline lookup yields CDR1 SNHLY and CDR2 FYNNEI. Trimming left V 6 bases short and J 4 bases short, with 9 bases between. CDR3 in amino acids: CASRTENNEKLFF. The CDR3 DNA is TGTGCCAGCAGGACAGAGAATAATGAAAAACTGTTTTTT.

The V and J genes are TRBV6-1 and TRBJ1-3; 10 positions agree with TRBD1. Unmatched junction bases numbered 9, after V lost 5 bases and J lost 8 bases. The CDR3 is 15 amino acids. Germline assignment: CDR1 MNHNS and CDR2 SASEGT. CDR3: CASSQTGGFRDTIYF. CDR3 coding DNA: TGTGCCAGCAGTCAGACAGGGGGCTTCCGTGACACCATATATTTT.

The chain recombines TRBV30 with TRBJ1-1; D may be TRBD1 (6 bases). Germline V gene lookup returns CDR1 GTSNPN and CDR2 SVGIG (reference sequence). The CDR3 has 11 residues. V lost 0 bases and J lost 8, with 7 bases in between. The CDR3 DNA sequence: TGTGCCTGGAGTGTCAGGGGAGAAGCTTTCTTT. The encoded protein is CAWSVRGEAFF. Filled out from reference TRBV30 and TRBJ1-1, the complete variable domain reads SQTIHQWPATLVQPVGSPLSLECTVEGTSNPNLYWYRQAAGRGLQLLFYSVGIGQISSEVPQNLSASRPQDRQFILSSKKLLLSDSGFYLCAWSVRGEAFFGQGTRLTVV.